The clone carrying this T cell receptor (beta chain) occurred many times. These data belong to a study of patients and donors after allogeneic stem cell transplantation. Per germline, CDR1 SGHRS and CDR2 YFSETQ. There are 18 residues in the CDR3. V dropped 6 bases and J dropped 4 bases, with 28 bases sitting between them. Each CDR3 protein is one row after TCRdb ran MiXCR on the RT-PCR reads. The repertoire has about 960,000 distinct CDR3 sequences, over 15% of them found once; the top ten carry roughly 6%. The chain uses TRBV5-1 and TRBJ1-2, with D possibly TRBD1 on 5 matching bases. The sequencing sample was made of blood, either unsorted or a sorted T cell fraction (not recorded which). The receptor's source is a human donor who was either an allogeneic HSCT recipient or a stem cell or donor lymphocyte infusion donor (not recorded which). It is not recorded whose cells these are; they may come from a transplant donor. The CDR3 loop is CASTLRSWSADISYGYTF. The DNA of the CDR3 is TGCGCCAGCACCCTGAGGAGTTGGTCAGCGGACATCAGCTATGGCTACACCTTC.